This entry features one T cell receptor (beta chain) sequence. Its specificity is unknown. This sample is part of a study of cytomegalovirus exposure and HLA in healthy donors. At the level of the study: The study's early data release held roughly 90 million unique TCRs from HLA-typed donors. Overall study results and limits: Trimming of TCR beta V- and J-genes showed a link, identified in a later analysis, to a missense DCLRE1C variant.

PCR primers comprised 60 Vbeta and 13 Jbeta primers. The repertoire was sequenced with immunoSEQ multiplex PCR; TCRdb's copy has only in-frame clones and lacks some. Here the sample spans about 280,000 clones, roughly 89% being singletons. At sampling all donors were nominally healthy, likely with unrecorded immune exposures. Sequences were obtained from PBMCs. This TCR was sampled from a woman in her late teens or twenties in good health and CMV-seronegative.

Written as DNA, the CDR3 is TGCAGCGTTGAAGCGGCCAGGGATCTGCAGCCCCAGCATTTT. Translation gives CSVEAARDLQPQHF. The chain links TRBV29-1 to TRBJ1-5; the D gene is possibly TRBD1 (5 bases). V was cut by 1 base and J by 7 bases, with 14 bases left in between. The CDR3 contains 14 residues. Germline values: CDR1 SQVTM, CDR2 ANQGSEA. Looking up the rest from reference TRBV29-1 and TRBJ1-5 gives the full variable domain: SAVISQKPSRDICQRGTSLTIQCQVDSQVTMMFWYRQQPGQSLTLIATANQGSEATYESGFVIDKFPISRPNLTFSTLTVSNMSPEDSSIYLCSVEAARDLQPQHFGDGTRLSIL.